This TCR beta chain is drawn from a study of cytomegalovirus exposure and HLA in healthy donors. Study context: Samples from HLA-typed donors yielded around 79 million unique TCRs in an early data release.

Findings and limits, study-wide: A previous analysis found most TCR beta V segments productive roughly 87% or roughly 30% of the time.

In the PCR, 60 Vbeta and 13 Jbeta primers were used. Assay: immunoSEQ multiplex PCR; the TCRdb copy retains only in-frame clones and omits some. Among about 100,000 clones, around 80% were seen once, and the ten largest hold around 0.74%. There are 16 residues in the CDR3. V was pared by 6 bases and J by 4 bases, with 21 bases between. Germline V gives CDR1 MDHEN, CDR2 SYDVKM. In regard to this clone: Its antigen is still unknown.

The chain links TRBV28 to TRBJ1-1; a weak D match, TRBD1 (5 bases). The sequence was collected from a woman aged 60-75 years in good health and CMV-seronegative. The sample consisted of PBMCs. The chain's CDR3 is CASSLGTPLAGTEAFF. The CDR3 nucleotides are TGTGCCAGCAGCCTCGGGACTCCACTAGCGGGCACTGAAGCTTTCTTT.